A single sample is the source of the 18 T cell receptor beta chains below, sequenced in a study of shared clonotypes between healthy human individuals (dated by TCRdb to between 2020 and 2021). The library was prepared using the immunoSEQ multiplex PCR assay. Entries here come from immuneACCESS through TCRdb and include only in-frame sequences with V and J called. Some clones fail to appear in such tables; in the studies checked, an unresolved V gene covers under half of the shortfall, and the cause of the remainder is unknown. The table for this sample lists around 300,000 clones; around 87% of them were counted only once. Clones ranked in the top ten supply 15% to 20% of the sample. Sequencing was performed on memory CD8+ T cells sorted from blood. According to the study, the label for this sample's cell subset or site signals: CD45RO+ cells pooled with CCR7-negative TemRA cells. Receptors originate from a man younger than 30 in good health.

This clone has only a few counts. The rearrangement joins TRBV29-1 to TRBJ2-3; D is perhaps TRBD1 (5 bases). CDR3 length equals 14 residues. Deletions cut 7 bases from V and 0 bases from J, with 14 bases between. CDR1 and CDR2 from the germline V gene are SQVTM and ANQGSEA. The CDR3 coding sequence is TGCAGCGCTCTGGACACGTCTAGCACAGATACGCAGTATTTT. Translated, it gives CSALDTSSTDTQYF.

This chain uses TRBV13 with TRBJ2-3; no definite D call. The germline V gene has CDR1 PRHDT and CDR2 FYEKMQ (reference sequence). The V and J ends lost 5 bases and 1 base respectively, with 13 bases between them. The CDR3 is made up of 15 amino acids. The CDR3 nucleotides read TGTGCCAGCAGCCCCCGACCGCAGGGCACAGATACGCAGTATTTT. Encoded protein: CASSPRPQGTDTQYF.

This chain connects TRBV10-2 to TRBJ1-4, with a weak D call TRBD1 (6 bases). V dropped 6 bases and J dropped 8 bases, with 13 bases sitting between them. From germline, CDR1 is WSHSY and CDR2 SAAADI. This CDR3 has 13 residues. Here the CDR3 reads CASSPGVREKLFF. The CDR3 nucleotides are TGCGCCAGCAGCCCAGGGGTTCGAGAAAAACTGTTTTTT.

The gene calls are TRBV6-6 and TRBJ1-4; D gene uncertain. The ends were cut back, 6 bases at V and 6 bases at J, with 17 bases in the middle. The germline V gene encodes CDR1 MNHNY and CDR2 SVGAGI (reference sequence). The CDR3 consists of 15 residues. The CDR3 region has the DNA TGTGCCAGCAGCCGGTTTCGGCGAGCGGATGAAAAACTGTTTTTT. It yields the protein CASSRFRRADEKLFF.

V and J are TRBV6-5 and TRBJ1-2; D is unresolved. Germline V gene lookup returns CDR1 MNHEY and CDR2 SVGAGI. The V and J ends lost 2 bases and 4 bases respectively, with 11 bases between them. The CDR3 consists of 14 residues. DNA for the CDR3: TGTGCCAGCAGTTACGCCAGGACCCGCTATGGCTACACCTTC. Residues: CASSYARTRYGYTF.

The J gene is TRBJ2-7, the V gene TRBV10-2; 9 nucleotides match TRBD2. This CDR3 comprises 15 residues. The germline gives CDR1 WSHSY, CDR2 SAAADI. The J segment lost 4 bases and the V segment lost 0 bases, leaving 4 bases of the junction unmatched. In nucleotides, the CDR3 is TGCGCCAGCAGTGAGTCGAGCGGGGGGCCTTACGAGCAGTACTTC. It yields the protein CASSESSGGPYEQYF.

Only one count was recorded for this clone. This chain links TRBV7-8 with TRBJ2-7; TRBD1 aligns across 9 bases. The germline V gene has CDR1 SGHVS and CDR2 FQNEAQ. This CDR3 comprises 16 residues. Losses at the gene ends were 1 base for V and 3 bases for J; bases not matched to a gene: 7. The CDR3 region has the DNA TGTGCCAGCAGCTTAGGTGGACAGGGGTACTTCTACGAGCAGTACTTC. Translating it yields CASSLGGQGYFYEQYF.

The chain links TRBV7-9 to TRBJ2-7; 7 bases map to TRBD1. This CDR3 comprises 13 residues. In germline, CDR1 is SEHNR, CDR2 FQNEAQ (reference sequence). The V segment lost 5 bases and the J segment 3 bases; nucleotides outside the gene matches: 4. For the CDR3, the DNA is TGTGCCAGCAGCACTTGGGACAGCTACGAGCAGTACTTC. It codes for CASSTWDSYEQYF.

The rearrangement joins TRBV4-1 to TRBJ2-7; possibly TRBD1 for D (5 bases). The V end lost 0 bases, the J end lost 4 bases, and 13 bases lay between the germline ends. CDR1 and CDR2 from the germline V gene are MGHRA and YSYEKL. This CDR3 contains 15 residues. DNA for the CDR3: TGCGCCAGCAGCCAAGATCCCAGGGCCGCGTACGAGCAGTACTTC. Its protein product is CASSQDPRAAYEQYF.

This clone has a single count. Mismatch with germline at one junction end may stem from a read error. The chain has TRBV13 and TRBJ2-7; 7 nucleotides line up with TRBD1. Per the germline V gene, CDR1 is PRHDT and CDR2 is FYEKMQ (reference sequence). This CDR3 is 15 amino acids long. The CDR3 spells CASSLGGWGSYEQYF. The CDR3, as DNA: TGTGCCAGCAGCCTAGGGGGCTGGGGCAGCTACGAGCAGTACTTC.

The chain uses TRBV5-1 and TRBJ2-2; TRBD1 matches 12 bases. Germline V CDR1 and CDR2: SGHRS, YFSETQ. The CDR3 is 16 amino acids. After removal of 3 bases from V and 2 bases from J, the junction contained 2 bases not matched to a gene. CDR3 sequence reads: CASSWGQGANTGELFF. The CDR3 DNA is TGCGCCAGCAGCTGGGGACAGGGGGCCAACACCGGGGAGCTGTTTTTT.

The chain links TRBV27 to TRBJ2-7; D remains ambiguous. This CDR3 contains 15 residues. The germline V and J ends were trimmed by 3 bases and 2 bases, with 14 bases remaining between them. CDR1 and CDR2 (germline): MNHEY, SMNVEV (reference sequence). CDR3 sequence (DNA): TGTGCCAGCAGTTTGAATGGGAACTCGGCCTACGAGCAGTACTTC. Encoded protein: CASSLNGNSAYEQYF.

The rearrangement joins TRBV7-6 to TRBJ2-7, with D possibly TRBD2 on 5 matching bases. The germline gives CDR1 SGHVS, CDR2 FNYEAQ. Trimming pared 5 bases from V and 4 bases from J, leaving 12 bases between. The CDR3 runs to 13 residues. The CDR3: CASSHRSGYEQYF. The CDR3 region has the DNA TGTGCCAGCAGCCACCGATCGGGGTACGAGCAGTACTTC.

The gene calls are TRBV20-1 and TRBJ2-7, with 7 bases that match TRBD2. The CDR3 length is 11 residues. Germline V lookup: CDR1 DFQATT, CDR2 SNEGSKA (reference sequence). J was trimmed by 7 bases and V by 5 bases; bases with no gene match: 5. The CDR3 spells CSASGTIEQYF. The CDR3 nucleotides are TGCAGTGCTTCCGGGACTATAGAGCAGTACTTC.

The CDR3 sequence: CASSEVLQAKRDGYTF. CDR3 sequence (DNA): TGTGCCAGCAGTGAAGTCCTCCAGGCGAAAAGGGATGGCTACACCTTC. The V gene is TRBV6-1, the J gene TRBJ1-2; D unclear. Germline values: CDR1 MNHNS, CDR2 SASEGT. Trimming removed 1 base from V and 6 bases from J, with 18 bases in between. CDR3 size: 16 residues.

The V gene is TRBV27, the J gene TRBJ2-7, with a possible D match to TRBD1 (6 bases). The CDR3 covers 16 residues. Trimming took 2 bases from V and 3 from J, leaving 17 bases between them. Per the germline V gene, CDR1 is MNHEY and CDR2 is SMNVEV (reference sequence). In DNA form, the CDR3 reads TGTGCCAGCAGTTTAGATGGAGGACAGCCGTTCTACGAGCAGTACTTC. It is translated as CASSLDGGQPFYEQYF.

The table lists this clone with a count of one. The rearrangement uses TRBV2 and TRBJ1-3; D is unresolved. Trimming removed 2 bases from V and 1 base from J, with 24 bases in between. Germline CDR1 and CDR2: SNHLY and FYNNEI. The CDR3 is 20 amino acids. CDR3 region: CASSERTRGSLDQSGNTIYF. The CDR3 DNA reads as TGTGCCAGCAGTGAACGAACCCGAGGGAGTTTGGATCAATCTGGAAACACCATATATTTT.

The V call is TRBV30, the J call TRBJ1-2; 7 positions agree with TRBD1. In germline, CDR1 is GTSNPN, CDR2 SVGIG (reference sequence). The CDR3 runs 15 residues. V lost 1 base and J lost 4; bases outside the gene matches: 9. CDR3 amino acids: CAWSEGGGLGYGYTF. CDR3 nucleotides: TGTGCCTGGAGTGAGGGAGGGGGCCTTGGCTATGGCTACACCTTC.